The clone carrying this T cell receptor beta chain was counted many times. Its target is not known. The investigators amplified TCR beta CDR3 regions from RNA transcripts. Carried out on the TCR CDR3, a first-round RT-PCR used the HTBI primer set. TCRdb redid the calling of the multiplex PCR reads with MiXCR, one entry per CDR3 protein. The sample shows roughly 350,000 distinct CDR3 sequences, 14% of them seen only once. Pregnant or lactating patients were excluded, as were those with uncontrolled infection or other autoimmune disease. Together with thyroid ultrasound, orbital computed tomography, serum thyroxine and TRAb, clinical symptoms were used for diagnoses. This entry is derived from a study of T cells in Graves' hyperthyroidism and ophthalmopathy. After removal of 6 bases from V and 6 bases from J, the junction contained 4 bases not matched to a gene. The CDR3 length is 12 residues. Regarding the study as a whole: Ophthalmopathy prediction by the model preceded onset by a median 6.5 months. Researchers report that a 13 V-J model separated ophthalmopathy from stable hyperthyroidism.

What was sequenced was blood. The chain links TRBV12-3 or TRBV12-4 to TRBJ1-2; 7 nucleotides match TRBD1. This clonotype was sampled from a woman aged 25 to 45 with Graves' ophthalmopathy. The CDR3 DNA sequence: TGTGCCAGCAGCCGACAGGGCCATGGCTACACCTTC. Encoded protein: CASSRQGHGYTF.